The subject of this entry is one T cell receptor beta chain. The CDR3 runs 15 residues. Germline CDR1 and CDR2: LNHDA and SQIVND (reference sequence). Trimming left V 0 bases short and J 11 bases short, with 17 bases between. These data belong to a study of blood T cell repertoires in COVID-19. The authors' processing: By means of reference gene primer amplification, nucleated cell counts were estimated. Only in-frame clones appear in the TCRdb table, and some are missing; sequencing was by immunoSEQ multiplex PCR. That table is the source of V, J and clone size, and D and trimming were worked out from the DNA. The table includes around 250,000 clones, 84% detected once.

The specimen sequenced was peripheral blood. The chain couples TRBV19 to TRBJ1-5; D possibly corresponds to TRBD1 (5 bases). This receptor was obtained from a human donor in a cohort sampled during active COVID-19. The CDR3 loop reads CASSIDRAGGGAQHF. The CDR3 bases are TGTGCCAGTAGTATAGACCGGGCGGGCGGGGGAGCCCAGCATTTT.